What follows describes a single TCR beta chain. Its cognate antigen has yet to be identified. No much larger clone exists at a distance of one base, and base qualities are not known. Including cysteine and phenylalanine, the CDR3 has 14 amino acids. Only CDR3 DNA remains: 42 bases, in frame from the first base. The CDR1 and CDR2 encoded by the germline V gene (reference sequence) are GTSNPN and SVGIG. Trimming takes 1 base from V and 1 base from J, and the germline ends sit 8 bases apart. Peripheral blood CD8+ and CD4+ T cells from healthy donors, Susac syndrome patients and multiple sclerosis patients were profiled by high-throughput TCR beta sequencing. The multiple sclerosis controls were treatment-naive patients whose relapsing-remitting disease, either stable or active, fulfilled the revised McDonald criteria. CD8+ TEMRA cells were enriched by FACS, while bulk CD8+ and CD4+ T cells were purified by magnetic negative isolation. Blood was drawn into EDTA tubes, processed within 24 hours, and PBMCs were isolated by density gradient centrifugation. PBMCs intended for TCR sequencing were cryopreserved in liquid nitrogen and thawed later in a water bath at 37 degrees C. The sorted or isolated CD4+, CD8+ and CD8+ TEMRA cells reached a purity of at least 90%.

This sample stems from a study of CD8 T cells in Susac syndrome (dated by TCRdb to the late 2010s). Describing the broader study: Repertoire sequencing was used to test whether CD8+ T cell activation and differentiation in Susac syndrome was antigen driven. General study outcomes and caveats: The TCR sequencing and HLA analysis was acknowledged to have included a relatively small number of individuals.

RNA was extracted using the RNeasy kit, and about 0.5 to 1 ug of the RNA was reverse transcribed with random hexamers. The immunoSEQ multiplex PCR assay, which covers 54 Vbeta and 13 Jbeta segments, was used to amplify TCR beta CDR3 regions. PCR amplification bias was corrected by using a synthetic template baseline for primer optimization and computational correction. The authors' analysis ran thus. Reads were annotated to V, D and J genes per IMGT and analyzed with immunoSEQ Analyzer, keeping only productive sequences. Clonality was calculated as one minus the Shannon entropy normalized by log2 of the number of productive unique sequences. For each patient and control, public and private clones were evaluated among the 100 most prevalent clones. Susac-specific clones were defined as absent from healthy and MS cohorts, 1052 published viral clones and other ImmuneACCESS disease sequences. In TCRdb, the public reads were trimmed at Q25 with fastp and aligned with MiXCR, with productive beta chains retained. CDR3 protein duplicates are merged, each entry listing the most common genes and DNA. TCRdb, not the original authors, processed these V and J calls. This sample has over 300,000 distinct CDR3 sequences in its table, and roughly nine tenths of those were observed once. Around 0.07% of the sample lies in the top ten.

Sequenced: CD4+ T cells from PBMCs. The TCR sequence derives from a human donor with multiple sclerosis. The sequence links TRBV30 to TRBJ1-5; possibly the D gene is TRBD1, per 6 matching bases. In nucleotide form, the sequence is TGTGCCTGGAGTGACGGACAGAGCAATCAGCCCCAGCATTTT. Its protein product is CAWSDGQSNQPQHF.